A selection of T cell receptor beta chains follows, all from one sample in a study of shared clonotypes between healthy human individuals. Sequencing used immunoSEQ multiplex PCR; TCRdb keeps in-frame clones, though not all of them. The sample consists of about 100,000 clones, approximately 70% of them appearing once. The sequenced material came from memory CD8+ T cells sorted from blood. These receptors were collected from a young man in good health. CDR3s include the opening cysteine and the closing phenylalanine or tryptophan. Each record gives: D gene, J gene, clone size, V gene, CDR3 DNA, CDR3 protein. A D gene is named only where the DNA matches it firmly. The size entry is marked missing in some rows and otherwise reads once, few, many or a size class.

>TRBD2|TRBJ2-7|NA|TRBV9
TGTGCCAGCAGCGTAGGAGGGAGACTAGCGGGACCCTACGAGCAGTACTTC
CASSVGGRLAGPYEQYF
>NA|TRBJ2-5|NA|TRBV5-6
TGTGCCAGCAGCTTTAAATTCCAAGAGACCCAGTACTTC
CASSFKFQETQYF
>NA|TRBJ2-5|NA|TRBV9
TGTGCCAGCGCGGAAGGGGGTACAATAGAGACCCAGTACTTC
CASAEGGTIETQYF
>NA|TRBJ2-2|NA|TRBV11-2
TGTGCCAGCAGCTCACAAGACCCCACCCCCGGGGAGCTGTTTTTT
CASSSQDPTPGELFF
>NA|TRBJ2-2|NA|TRBV6-6
TGTGCCAGCACCGCAACGACTAGGGGGGAGCTGTTTTTT
CASTATTRGELFF
>NA|TRBJ1-3|NA|TRBV10-3
TGTGCCATCAGTGAACCTTCCAGGGGCGCAGGAAACACCATATATTTT
CAISEPSRGAGNTIYF
>TRBD1|TRBJ2-7|NA|TRBV19
TGTGCCAGTAGTCCGAGGACAGGCGGCTATAACGAGCAGTACTTC
CASSPRTGGYNEQYF
>TRBD2|TRBJ2-3|few|TRBV5-4
TGTGCCAGCAGCTTGGGCGGGACTAGCGGAGGGAGCACAGATACGCAGTATTTT
CASSLGGTSGGSTDTQYF
>TRBD1|TRBJ1-5|NA|TRBV5-1
TGCGCCAGCAGTGAACAGGGGATGGGCAATCAGCCCCAGCATTTT
CASSEQGMGNQPQHF
>TRBD2|TRBJ2-7|NA|TRBV27
TGTGCCAGCAGTTTATCGATGGGAGGGACGCTTGGCGAGCAGTACTTC
CASSLSMGGTLGEQYF
>TRBD2|TRBJ2-5|few|TRBV28
TGTGCCAGCAGTAAGGGACTAGCGGGAAGCGCGTCGTTTTGGACCCAGTACTTC
CASSKGLAGSASFWTQYF
>NA|TRBJ2-7|NA|TRBV9
TGTGCCAGCAGCGTAGGGCCGGGGGACGAGCAGTACTTC
CASSVGPGDEQYF
>NA|TRBJ1-5|few|TRBV13
TGTGCCAGCAGCTTTGTGGATCAGCCCCAGCATTTT
CASSFVDQPQHF
>NA|TRBJ2-2|NA|TRBV6-5
TGTGCCAGCAGTTACCTCCCCGGGGACGGGGAGCTGTTTTTT
CASSYLPGDGELFF
>NA|TRBJ1-1|few|TRBV14
TGTGCCAGCAGCCATCCTGGTTTCCCTGAAGCTTTCTTT
CASSHPGFPEAFF
>NA|TRBJ1-5|NA|TRBV28
TGTGCCAGCAGTCCCATACAAGCGGGACGGATGCAATCTCAGCCCCAGCATTTT
CASSPIQAGRMQSQPQHF
>NA|TRBJ2-7|NA|TRBV5-1
TGCGCCAGCAGCGATGGAACACCTCGCGCCTACGAGCAGTACTTC
CASSDGTPRAYEQYF
>NA|TRBJ1-1|NA|TRBV5-1
TGCGCCAGCAGCCTAAACACTGAAGCTTTCTTT
CASSLNTEAFF
>NA|TRBJ2-6|NA|TRBV15
TGTGCCACCAGCAGAGAACTCTCTGGGGCCAACGTCCTGACTTTC
CATSRELSGANVLTF
>NA|TRBJ1-1|NA|TRBV14
TGTGCCAGCAGGGCCTCCCTGAACACTGAAGCTTTCTTT
CASRASLNTEAFF
>NA|TRBJ2-7|NA|TRBV25-1
TGTGCCAGCAGTCCTGGTTACGAGCAGTACTTC
CASSPGYEQYF
>TRBD2|TRBJ2-1|many|TRBV7-9
TGTGCCAGCAGGCTAGCGGACTACAATGAGCAGTTCTTC
CASRLADYNEQFF
>NA|TRBJ1-2|NA|TRBV10-3
TGTGCCATCAGTGAGTCGAATTGGGAACCCGGGGGCTACACCTTC
CAISESNWEPGGYTF
>NA|TRBJ2-2|few|TRBV29-1
TGCAGCGTTACCGGCCTGGACGGAGTGTCGTCCGGGGAGCTGTTTTTT
CSVTGLDGVSSGELFF
>NA|TRBJ2-1|NA|TRBV2
TGTGCCAGCAGCCTGGACTATAACAATGAGCAGTTCTTC
CASSLDYNNEQFF
>NA|TRBJ1-5|once|TRBV5-5
TGTGCCAGCAGCTTGGGAGATAATAGCAATCAGCCCCAGCATTTT
CASSLGDNSNQPQHF
>NA|TRBJ2-7|NA|TRBV28
TGTGCCAGCAGTCTCACAGTCTACGAGCAGTACTTC
CASSLTVYEQYF
>TRBD2|TRBJ2-1|once|TRBV6-5
TGTGCCAGCATCCAATCTAGCGGGAGGACCGATGAGCAGTTCTTC
CASIQSSGRTDEQFF
>NA|TRBJ2-1|NA|TRBV28
TGTGCCAGCAGTGTCTGGGTGGGCAATGAGCAGTTCTTC
CASSVWVGNEQFF
>NA|TRBJ1-1|NA|TRBV18
TGTGCCAGCTCACCCCAACAGGTTGGAGCTTTCTTT
CASSPQQVGAFF
>NA|TRBJ2-1|NA|TRBV11-2
TGTGCCAGCAGCCCCGGTATAAATGAGCAGTTCTTC
CASSPGINEQFF
>NA|TRBJ2-7|few|TRBV6-1
TGTGCCAGCCGGGCCCCAGTAAACGAGCAGTACTTC
CASRAPVNEQYF
>NA|TRBJ2-6|NA|TRBV7-9
TGTGCCAGCAGCTTAGAGGGGCCTGCCAACGTCCTGACTTTC
CASSLEGPANVLTF
>NA|TRBJ1-1|NA|TRBV4-3
TGCGCCAGCAGCCAAGGGGGCTTTTCTTTCTTT
CASSQGGFSFF
>TRBD2|TRBJ2-3|NA|TRBV7-3
TGTGCCAGCAGCTCGGGACTAGCGGGAGGGCCGAGCACAGATACGCAGTATTTT
CASSSGLAGGPSTDTQYF
>TRBD2|TRBJ2-7|few|TRBV5-1
TGCGCCAGCAGCTTGGGCACTAGCGGGAGTTTAGACTCCTACGAGCAGTACTTC
CASSLGTSGSLDSYEQYF
>NA|TRBJ1-5|NA|TRBV7-1
TGTGCCAGCAGCCGGGGCCTCTTGGGTAATCAGCCCCAGCATTTT
CASSRGLLGNQPQHF
>NA|TRBJ2-5|NA|TRBV2
TGTGCCAGCAGTCCCGGACAGCTGTACCAAGAGACCCAGTACTTC
CASSPGQLYQETQYF
>TRBD1|TRBJ1-2|NA|TRBV5-1
TGCGCCAGCAGCTTTTGGACAGGGGCAGACTATGGCTACACCTTC
CASSFWTGADYGYTF
>TRBD1|TRBJ1-2|NA|TRBV28
TGTGCCAGCAGTTTCGCCCCGGGACAGTCGGACTATGGCTACACCTTC
CASSFAPGQSDYGYTF
>TRBD1|TRBJ2-7|NA|TRBV30
TGTGCCTGGAGTGCAGACAGGGTTGCCTACGAGCAGTACTTC
CAWSADRVAYEQYF
>TRBD1|TRBJ1-4|NA|TRBV5-1
TGCGCCAGCAGCAAAGGGGGACAGAATGAAAAACTGTTTTTT
CASSKGGQNEKLFF
>NA|TRBJ2-5|NA|TRBV6-1
TGTGCCAGCAGTGTGGACTTTCAAGAGACCCAGTACTTC
CASSVDFQETQYF
>TRBD2|TRBJ2-5|NA|TRBV4-3
TGCGCCAGCAGCCAAGGACTAGCGCTGGGGGAGACCCAGTACTTC
CASSQGLALGETQYF
>NA|TRBJ2-2|NA|TRBV10-3
TGTGCCATCAGTGTGTCTGGTCAGGGAACCCCCGGGGAGCTGTTTTTT
CAISVSGQGTPGELFF
>NA|TRBJ2-7|few|TRBV21-1
TGTGCCAGCAGCAAAGATACGGGTGAGCAGTACTTC
CASSKDTGEQYF
>NA|TRBJ1-1|NA|TRBV9
TGTGCCAGCAGCGTAGTTCTGAACACTGAAGCTTTCTTT
CASSVVLNTEAFF
>NA|TRBJ2-3|NA|TRBV9
TGTGCCAGCAGCCCAGGGGGGGTCCCAGATACGCAGTATTTT
CASSPGGVPDTQYF